Listed below are T cell receptor beta chains from one sample, sequenced in a study of blood T cell dynamics during melanoma immunotherapy. Data came from immunoSEQ multiplex PCR; TCRdb stores just in-frame clones and leaves some out. The sample has over 4,500 clones, roughly 86% seen once; the top ten hold roughly 18%. The starting material was blood, obtained from a patient treated with checkpoint blockade. These receptors all come from a human donor with melanoma. Both conserved end residues are part of each CDR3. Fields, in order: J gene, clone size, V gene, D gene, CDR3 DNA, CDR3 protein. The D gene is left open where the match is weak. Size is stated for part of the rows, as once, few or many counts, or as a class when the clone is expanded.

j_gene: TRBJ2-4; abundance: .; v_gene: TRBV6-5; d_gene: .; CDR3nt: TGTGCCAGCAGTTACTCGGTTATCCTTGCCAAAAACATTCAGTACTTC; CDR3aa: CASSYSVILAKNIQYF
j_gene: TRBJ1-2; abundance: few; v_gene: TRBV5-1; d_gene: .; CDR3nt: TGCGCCAGCAGCTTTTGGGGGATTTTGGATGGCTACACCTTC; CDR3aa: CASSFWGILDGYTF
j_gene: TRBJ2-3; abundance: .; v_gene: TRBV7-7; d_gene: .; CDR3nt: TGTGCTAGCAGCTTAGGAACTGGCGGAGCTAGCACAGATACGCAGTATTTT; CDR3aa: CASSLGTGGASTDTQYF
j_gene: TRBJ2-7; abundance: .; v_gene: TRBV6-5; d_gene: TRBD2; CDR3nt: TGTGCCAGCAGCCCTACTAGCGCCAACTCCTACGAGCAGTACTTC; CDR3aa: CASSPTSANSYEQYF
j_gene: TRBJ1-5; abundance: few; v_gene: TRBV4-2; d_gene: .; CDR3nt: TGTGCCAGCAGCCAAGCGGCCAGGGAGGGCCAGCCCCAGCATTTT; CDR3aa: CASSQAAREGQPQHF
j_gene: TRBJ2-3; abundance: .; v_gene: TRBV11-1; d_gene: TRBD1; CDR3nt: TGTGCCAGCAGCTTAGGCAGGGGGGATACGCAGTATTTT; CDR3aa: CASSLGRGDTQYF
j_gene: TRBJ2-1; abundance: .; v_gene: TRBV7-9; d_gene: TRBD2; CDR3nt: TGTGCCAGCAGCCCTCGACTAGCGGGAGATTACAATGAGCAGTTCTTC; CDR3aa: CASSPRLAGDYNEQFF
j_gene: TRBJ2-1; abundance: once; v_gene: TRBV29-1; d_gene: .; CDR3nt: TGCAGCGTTATCCTAGCGACCTACAATGAGCAGTTCTTC; CDR3aa: CSVILATYNEQFF
j_gene: TRBJ2-3; abundance: .; v_gene: TRBV5-1; d_gene: .; CDR3nt: TGCGCCAGCAGCTCTTTACCGGAACTAATCACAGATACGCAGTATTTT; CDR3aa: CASSSLPELITDTQYF
j_gene: TRBJ2-3; abundance: .; v_gene: TRBV5-6; d_gene: TRBD2; CDR3nt: TGTGCCAGCAAGACGAGGCGGGAGCGGAGCACAGATACGCAGTATTTT; CDR3aa: CASKTRRERSTDTQYF
j_gene: TRBJ2-7; abundance: .; v_gene: TRBV7-2; d_gene: .; CDR3nt: TGTGCCAGCAGCTTTTCACACGAGCAGTACTTC; CDR3aa: CASSFSHEQYF
j_gene: TRBJ2-1; abundance: .; v_gene: TRBV11-2; d_gene: TRBD2; CDR3nt: TGTGCCAGCAGCCCGGGGGGTGAGCAGTTCTTC; CDR3aa: CASSPGGEQFF
j_gene: TRBJ1-3; abundance: .; v_gene: TRBV7-2; d_gene: .; CDR3nt: TGTGCCAGCAGCTTAAGCCCCGCGGGGTCCGGAAACACCATATATTTT; CDR3aa: CASSLSPAGSGNTIYF
j_gene: TRBJ2-1; abundance: once; v_gene: TRBV5-1; d_gene: TRBD1; CDR3nt: TGCGCCAGCAGCCCGGACAGGAGAGATAACAATGAGCAGTTCTTC; CDR3aa: CASSPDRRDNNEQFF
j_gene: TRBJ2-7; abundance: .; v_gene: TRBV6-1; d_gene: .; CDR3nt: TGTGCCAGCAGTGATCAGGTTCGCGGCAGGGCCTACGAGCAGTACTTC; CDR3aa: CASSDQVRGRAYEQYF
j_gene: TRBJ2-1; abundance: .; v_gene: TRBV6-5; d_gene: .; CDR3nt: TGTGCCAGCAGTTACAGAATGCGGAACAATGAGCAGTTCTTC; CDR3aa: CASSYRMRNNEQFF
j_gene: TRBJ1-6; abundance: once; v_gene: TRBV4-3; d_gene: .; CDR3nt: TGCGCCAGCAGCCAAGGGGGTTCACCCCTCCACTTT; CDR3aa: CASSQGGSPLHF
j_gene: TRBJ2-1; abundance: .; v_gene: TRBV4-3; d_gene: .; CDR3nt: TGCGCCAGCAGCCAGACCGGGACCACAGAGCAGTTCTTC; CDR3aa: CASSQTGTTEQFF
j_gene: TRBJ2-3; abundance: .; v_gene: TRBV5-4; d_gene: .; CDR3nt: TGTGCCAGCAGCTCCGGGAGCAAGTTTCGGTCAGATACGCAGTATTTT; CDR3aa: CASSSGSKFRSDTQYF
j_gene: TRBJ2-3; abundance: .; v_gene: TRBV5-1; d_gene: TRBD1; CDR3nt: TGCGCCAGCAGCCAGCAGACAGGGAGTGGCACAGATACGCAGTATTTT; CDR3aa: CASSQQTGSGTDTQYF
j_gene: TRBJ1-2; abundance: few; v_gene: TRBV18; d_gene: TRBD1; CDR3nt: TGTGCCAGCTCCCCGGACAGGGGAGATGGCTACACCTTC; CDR3aa: CASSPDRGDGYTF
j_gene: TRBJ1-4; abundance: .; v_gene: TRBV19; d_gene: TRBD1; CDR3nt: TGTGCCAGTAGTGGACGGACAGGGCGGGAAAAACTGTTTTTT; CDR3aa: CASSGRTGREKLFF
j_gene: TRBJ1-4; abundance: .; v_gene: TRBV27; d_gene: .; CDR3nt: TGTGCCAGCAGTTTTGGACACTCTCTTGAAAAACTGTTTTTT; CDR3aa: CASSFGHSLEKLFF
j_gene: TRBJ1-4; abundance: .; v_gene: TRBV7-3; d_gene: TRBD1; CDR3nt: TGTGCCAGCAGCCCAACAGGGGGTCTTGACGAAAAACTGTTTTTT; CDR3aa: CASSPTGGLDEKLFF
j_gene: TRBJ2-7; abundance: .; v_gene: TRBV30; d_gene: .; CDR3nt: TGTGCCTGGACCCCAACGTCGGACTGGCTGGAGCAGTACTTC; CDR3aa: CAWTPTSDWLEQYF
j_gene: TRBJ2-1; abundance: .; v_gene: TRBV18; d_gene: .; CDR3nt: TGTGCCAGCTCACCTGAAAGGCTTTACAATGAGCAGTTCTTC; CDR3aa: CASSPERLYNEQFF
j_gene: TRBJ1-6; abundance: .; v_gene: TRBV6-5; d_gene: .; CDR3nt: TGTGCCAGCAGTTACCGGTTACACAGGGATTCACCCCTCCACTTT; CDR3aa: CASSYRLHRDSPLHF
j_gene: TRBJ2-7; abundance: .; v_gene: TRBV27; d_gene: TRBD1; CDR3nt: TGTGCCAGCAGTTCCCCGACAGGGGGTCAGCAGTACTTC; CDR3aa: CASSSPTGGQQYF
j_gene: TRBJ2-1; abundance: .; v_gene: TRBV5-8; d_gene: .; CDR3nt: TGTGCCAGCAGCTTGTACGGGGGAGACCACAATGAGCAGTTCTTC; CDR3aa: CASSLYGGDHNEQFF
j_gene: TRBJ1-5; abundance: few; v_gene: TRBV18; d_gene: .; CDR3nt: TGTGCCAGCCGGGAGGCAGAGGGCAATCAGCCCCAGCATTTT; CDR3aa: CASREAEGNQPQHF
j_gene: TRBJ2-5; abundance: .; v_gene: TRBV4-2; d_gene: .; CDR3nt: TGTGCCAGCAGCCAAGTGGCAGGACAAGAGACCCAGTACTTC; CDR3aa: CASSQVAGQETQYF
j_gene: TRBJ2-7; abundance: .; v_gene: TRBV27; d_gene: TRBD1; CDR3nt: TGTGCCAGCAGCCGACAACATTTGACAGGGAGCTCCTACGAGCAGTACTTC; CDR3aa: CASSRQHLTGSSYEQYF
j_gene: TRBJ2-7; abundance: once; v_gene: TRBV5-1; d_gene: TRBD2; CDR3nt: TGCGCCAGCAGCTTGGGTGGTAGCGGGAGGTCCTACGAGCAGTACTTC; CDR3aa: CASSLGGSGRSYEQYF